The 3 T cell receptor beta chains below were found in one sample sequenced in a study of blood T cell repertoires in COVID-19. Assay: immunoSEQ multiplex PCR; the TCRdb copy retains only in-frame clones and omits some. The table records 30,000 to 40,000 clones, about 90% of them present only once. Sequencing was done on a sample of peripheral blood. These receptors were taken from a woman aged 80 or over with acute or convalescent COVID-19.

The chain carries TRBV21-1 and TRBJ2-5; TRBD1 was called by the table and not checked on the DNA. TRBV21-1 is a pseudogene locus. The CDR3 is 17 amino acids. CDR3 DNA sequence: TGTGCCAGCAGCAAGGGTAGACAGGGAGGCGACCAAGAGACCCAGTACTTC. Its protein product is CASSKGRQGGDQETQYF.

The chain combines TRBV30 with TRBJ2-3, with 7 bases aligning to TRBD1. CDR1 and CDR2 from the germline V gene are GTSNPN and SVGIG (reference sequence). The CDR3 runs to 14 residues. V dropped 2 bases and J dropped 2; count of bases not matched to a gene: 4. As DNA, the CDR3 is TGTGCCTGGAGTTACAGGGGATTCACAGATACGCAGTATTTT. As protein: CAWSYRGFTDTQYF.

V gene TRBV27 combines with J gene TRBJ1-4; D possibly corresponds to TRBD1 (6 bases). The germline V and J ends were trimmed by 1 base and 10 bases, with 13 bases remaining between them. The CDR3 extends over 14 amino acids. From germline, CDR1 is MNHEY and CDR2 SMNVEV (reference sequence). This CDR3 reads CASSLYQGKGKLFF. The CDR3 region has the DNA TGTGCCAGCAGTTTATACCAGGGGAAGGGAAAACTGTTTTTT.